This T cell receptor beta chain was captured by sequencing in a study of blood T cells in healthy people across ages (dated by TCRdb to between 2014 and 2017). As for the study more broadly: In model experiments, template switching captured roughly one uniquely barcoded TCR beta cDNA molecule for every two T cells. To track age-related changes in TCR beta repertoire diversity, the study relied on deep sequencing normalized with unique cDNA molecular identifiers. Four age groups were formed from the donors: young (average approximately 15 years), middle-aged (approximately 39), aged (under 70) and long-lived (about 80). To avoid experimental bias, donors of different ages were distributed randomly across sequencing lanes. Two additional independent replicas of 1 million unique cDNA reads from the same blood draw were analyzed for two donors (one aged 18 to 30 and one aged 80 or older).

In regard to this clonotype: The clone's antigen remains unknown. Base qualities are missing; no much larger clone stands one base away.

The approximately 40 donors, aged 6 to 90 years, were systemically healthy Caucasian individuals from Russia. Each donor gave roughly 11 milliliters of peripheral blood, drawn into EDTA-treated Vacutainer tubes. Ficoll-Paque density-gradient centrifugation was used to isolate PBMCs, with at least 6.5 million per sample. Total RNA was extracted from PBMCs with Trizol reagent, with at least 6 micrograms obtained per sample. For every donor, flow cytometry on a PBMC aliquot measured the percentage of naive CD45RAhigh/CD27high T cells. Broader findings and caveats from the paper: Total diversity estimates from one million sequenced T cells were considered lower bounds and underestimates. Because profiling used bulk unsorted PBMCs, naive and antigen-experienced compartments could not be compared conclusively. As age increased, observed TCR beta diversity per million T cells dropped in a roughly linear way, and a significant reduction was already evident by age roughly 36. The CMV infection status of donors was not known, potentially confounding age-related changes in expanded clonotypes. Observed TCR beta diversity correlated strongly with the percentage of naive T cells measured by flow cytometry. Compared with the aged group, the long-lived group had more naive CD4+ T cells, fewer expanded clones and increased TCR diversity, suggesting age selection.

The protocol used for the library was 5' RACE. For sequencing, an Illumina HiSeq 2500 was employed. A second PCR of roughly 6 to 11 cycles was performed with a sample-barcoded 5' primer and a J-beta primer mix. Each TCR beta cDNA molecule received a unique molecular identifier from a template-switch 5' adaptor carrying 12 random nucleotides. At least 2.5 million CDR3-containing paired-end reads were obtained from each sample. The Mint cDNA synthesis kit, primed by a TRBC-specific oligonucleotide, was used to synthesize first-strand cDNA from all RNA. After uracil-DNA glycosylase treatment, a first 18-cycle PCR used universal primers M1SS and BC2_uni_R on all cDNA. The original pipeline was this. Each sample was normalized by randomly selecting 1 million high-quality reads, each carrying a distinct molecular identifier. Instead of being binned into consensus sequences, reads with shared molecular identifiers were discarded. MiTCR, run with a Q25 quality threshold and the strictest error-elimination algorithm, handled CDR3 identification, clonotype clustering and error correction. Lower-bound total TCR beta diversity was estimated with a nonparametric unseen species model using Euler transformation. The public sequencing data were trimmed at Q25 with fastp and processed into clonotypes with MiXCR by TCRdb, which kept only in-frame beta chains. Identical CDR3 proteins give one entry, which carries the most common genes and DNA. These V and J calls originate from TCRdb's pipeline instead of the authors' own analysis. Recorded for this sample are hundreds of thousands of distinct CDR3 sequences; less than 40% of them occurred a single time. The top ten clonotypes cover just over 15% of the sample.

The junction carries 13 bases between V and J, which are trimmed by 0 bases and 7 bases respectively. Per the germline V gene, MGHRA is the CDR1 and YSYEKL is the CDR2. Measured from the cysteine to the phenylalanine, the CDR3 is 15 residues long. CDR3 DNA only is kept here, 45 bases in frame from base 1. The sample consisted of blood. This sequence originates from a woman older than 75 in good health. Donor details come from another sample of the same person, matched by shared clones. The rearranged segments are TRBV4-1 and TRBJ1-5; confidence is insufficient to name the D gene. The CDR3 in this case is CASSQENFSGQPQHF. The sequenced DNA is TGCGCCAGCAGCCAAGAGAACTTTTCGGGGCAGCCCCAGCATTTT.